The 32 T cell receptor beta chains below were found in one sample sequenced in a study of shared clonotypes between healthy human individuals (dated by TCRdb to about 2020). Preparation of the library involved the immunoSEQ multiplex PCR assay. Not all clones reach the TCRdb copy of this immuneACCESS table, which keeps in-frame sequences only. Checked studies attribute under half of the gap to unresolved V genes and leave the rest unexplained. Present in this sample are about 980,000 clones, over 60% of which were seen just once. The ten largest clonotypes hold about 1.5% of the sample. Sequenced sample: memory CD4+ T cells sorted from blood. The cell subset or site label here, explained by the study, means: CD45RA-negative fraction. Receptors originate from a man between 18 and 29 years old in good health.

On this clone itself: At one end, the junction sequence differs from germline, possibly due to a read error. This sequence joins TRBV7-7 and TRBJ1-1; possible D gene TRBD1, 6 bases. The CDR3 consists of 13 residues. The germline gives CDR1 SSHAT, CDR2 FNYEAQ (reference sequence). Here the CDR3 DNA reads TGTGCTAGCAGCCTGGACAGTAACACTGAAGCTTTCTTT. It codes for CASSLDSNTEAFF. Full variable domain (remainder filled in from reference TRBV7-7 and TRBJ1-1): GAGVSQSPRYKVTKRGQDVTLRCDPISSHATLYWYQQALGQGPEFLTYFNYEAQPDKSGLPSDRFSAERPEGSISTLTIQRTEQRDSAMYRCASSLDSNTEAFFGQGTRLTVV.

This clone was detected only a few times. The chain links TRBV2 to TRBJ1-2, with 7 bases that match TRBD1. The V gene's germline CDR1 is SNHLY and CDR2 FYNNEI. The CDR3 extends over 15 amino acids. V trimming: 6 bases; J trimming: 2 bases; junction bases outside the gene matches: 9. The CDR3 region is CASRPSQDRNYGYTF. The CDR3 bases are TGTGCCAGCAGGCCCTCCCAGGACAGGAACTATGGCTACACCTTC.

The chain uses TRBV2 and TRBJ1-5, with D tentatively TRBD1 (6 bases). The CDR3 spans 15 residues. Trimming took off 6 bases at V and 4 bases at J, with 16 bases between the two ends. Germline lookup yields CDR1 SNHLY and CDR2 FYNNEI. The CDR3 protein is CASRLSTGENQPQHF. In DNA form, the CDR3 reads TGTGCCAGCAGACTCTCGACAGGAGAGAATCAGCCCCAGCATTTT. The whole variable domain, filled in from reference TRBV2 and TRBJ1-5, reads EPEVTQTPSHQVTQMGQEVILRCVPISNHLYFYWYRQILGQKVEFLVSFYNNEISEKSEIFDDQFSVERPDGSNFTLKIRSTKLEDSAMYFCASRLSTGENQPQHFGDGTRLSIL.

The chain has TRBV27 and TRBJ1-5; D is unresolved. The germline gives CDR1 MNHEY, CDR2 SMNVEV (reference sequence). V lost 5 bases and J lost 6, with 14 bases in between. CDR3 length equals 14 residues. The DNA for the CDR3 is TGTGCCAGCAGTGCATCCCCAAAGGGTCAGCCCCAGCATTTT. Protein sequence: CASSASPKGQPQHF.

The chain recombines TRBV5-1 with TRBJ2-2, with D perhaps given as TRBD1 or TRBD2 (7 bases each). V shed 3 bases and J shed 5 bases, with 20 bases lying between them. The CDR3 consists of 17 residues. Germline lookup yields CDR1 SGHRS and CDR2 YFSETQ. CDR3 sequence reads: CASSYQGGTLSTGELFF. CDR3 nucleotides: TGCGCCAGCAGCTACCAGGGGGGGACCCTCTCTACCGGGGAGCTGTTTTTT.

The DNA of the CDR3 is TGTGCCTGGAGCTCCCAGAGGGAGACCCAGTACTTC. Encoded protein: CAWSSQRETQYF. The rearrangement uses TRBV30 and TRBJ2-5, with D hard to call. Deletions cut 3 bases from V and 5 bases from J, with 10 bases between. The CDR3 contains 12 residues. Germline CDR1 GTSNPN, CDR2 SVGIG (reference sequence).

This chain connects TRBV5-1 to TRBJ2-3, with TRBD1 as a possible D gene (5 bases). The CDR3 contains 14 residues. The germline gives CDR1 SGHRS, CDR2 YFSETQ. V lost 6 bases, J lost 1 base, and 12 bases lay in between. The CDR3, as DNA: TGCGCCAGCAAGATCACAGGAGGCACAGATACGCAGTATTTT. Translation gives CASKITGGTDTQYF.

V usage is TRBV7-9 and J usage is TRBJ2-2, with D possibly matching TRBD1 (6 bases). Germline lookup yields CDR1 SEHNR and CDR2 FQNEAQ (reference sequence). The CDR3 totals 16 residues. V lost 3 bases and J lost 2, with 13 bases in between. Written as DNA, the CDR3 is TGTGCCAGCAGCTTGATGCGGACAGCTAACACCGGGGAGCTGTTTTTT. This codes for CASSLMRTANTGELFF.

The chain joins TRBV5-1 to TRBJ1-4, with 8 bases fitting TRBD1. The germline CDR1 and CDR2 sequences are SGHRS and YFSETQ. After removal of 4 bases from V and 5 bases from J, the junction contained 7 bases not matched to a gene. CDR3 length: 15 amino acids. CDR3 protein: CASSVGQGLNEKLFF. The CDR3 DNA reads as TGCGCCAGCAGCGTTGGACAGGGCCTCAATGAAAAACTGTTTTTT. The full variable domain, rest sourced from reference TRBV5-1 and TRBJ1-4, is KAGVTQTPRYLIKTRGQQVTLSCSPISGHRSVSWYQQTPGQGLQFLFEYFSETQRNKGNFPGRFSGRQFSNSRSEMNVSTLELGDSALYLCASSVGQGLNEKLFFGSGTQLSVL.

There are a few counts of this clone. Other DNA variants within this sample encode the same CDR3. The CDR3 DNA reads TGTGCCAGCAGTCCGGGACAGGGGAATTCACCCCTCCACTTT. Its translation: CASSPGQGNSPLHF. This sequence joins TRBV2 and TRBJ1-6; 10 bases line up with TRBD1. This CDR3 contains 14 residues. Per the germline V gene, CDR1 is SNHLY and CDR2 is FYNNEI. After removal of 5 bases from V and 7 bases from J, the junction contained 2 bases not matched to a gene.

The chain has TRBV28 and TRBJ2-1, with D possibly matching TRBD2 (5 bases). CDR1 and CDR2 (germline): MDHEN, SYDVKM. V was cut by 1 base and J by 10 bases, with 11 bases left in between. The CDR3 loop spans 13 amino acids. CDR3 sequence reads: CASSLSGIREQFF. The CDR3 region has the DNA TGTGCCAGCAGTTTATCGGGGATACGAGAGCAGTTCTTC.

This clone was recorded only once. The chain uses TRBV13 and TRBJ2-7, with 7 bases aligning to TRBD1. V was pared by 5 bases and J by 4 bases, with 2 bases of the junction left unmatched. The CDR3 is 12 amino acids. Germline CDR1 and CDR2: PRHDT and FYEKMQ (reference sequence). CDR3 in amino acids: CASSMTGYEQYF. CDR3 bases: TGTGCCAGCAGCATGACAGGGTACGAGCAGTACTTC.

The rearrangement links TRBV9 to TRBJ2-4; D call uncertain. Germline CDR1 reads SGDLS; CDR2 reads YYNGEE. Trimming cost V 1 base and J 1 base, with 18 bases left between them. The CDR3 is 18 residues long. CDR3 sequence: CASSVSVSTGSAKNIQYF. The CDR3 DNA reads as TGTGCCAGCAGCGTATCCGTATCGACTGGGTCGGCCAAAAACATTCAGTACTTC.

The chain couples TRBV28 to TRBJ2-1, with D perhaps TRBD1 (5 bases). CDR1 and CDR2 (germline): MDHEN, SYDVKM. Trimming cost V 10 bases and J 0 bases, with 13 bases left between them. The CDR3 is 14 amino acids. In DNA form, the CDR3 reads TGTGCCATCCAGGGCTCCAGCTCCTACAATGAGCAGTTCTTC. Translating it yields CAIQGSSSYNEQFF.

The chain combines TRBV7-9 with TRBJ2-1; D is undetermined. This CDR3 has 15 residues. Trimming took off 1 base at V and 0 bases at J, with 7 bases between the two ends. Germline V gene sequence: CDR1 SEHNR, CDR2 FQNEAQ (reference sequence). CDR3 nucleotides: TGTGCCAGCAGCTTAGTCTACGGCTCCTACAATGAGCAGTTCTTC. It codes for CASSLVYGSYNEQFF. Drawing the rest from reference TRBV7-9 and TRBJ2-1, the complete variable domain is DTGVSQNPRHKITKRGQNVTFRCDPISEHNRLYWYRQTLGQGPEFLTYFQNEAQLEKSRLLSDRFSAERPKGSFSTLEIQRTEQGDSAMYLCASSLVYGSYNEQFFGPGTRLTVL.

The sample holds a few counts of this clone. The chain carries TRBV9 and TRBJ2-2, with TRBD1 matching 8 bases. With V trimmed by 4 bases and J by 1 base, 9 bases remained unmatched. This CDR3 is built from 17 residues. Germline values: CDR1 SGDLS, CDR2 YYNGEE. CDR3 loop: CASSQRTGTGNTGELFF. CDR3 DNA: TGTGCCAGCAGCCAACGGACCGGGACAGGGAACACCGGGGAGCTGTTTTTT.

The J gene is TRBJ2-1, the V gene TRBV2; D possibly corresponds to TRBD1 (6 bases). The CDR3 runs to 12 residues. The V end was cut by 11 bases, the J end by 5 bases, with 13 bases between. Germline-derived CDR1 and CDR2 are SNHLY and FYNNEI. The CDR3 is CAGRTDHNEQFF. CDR3 nucleotides: TGTGCCGGCCGGACAGACCACAATGAGCAGTTCTTC. Looking up the rest from reference TRBV2 and TRBJ2-1 gives the full variable domain: EPEVTQTPSHQVTQMGQEVILRCVPISNHLYFYWYRQILGQKVEFLVSFYNNEISEKSEIFDDQFSVERPDGSNFTLKIRSTKLEDSAMYFCAGRTDHNEQFFGPGTRLTVL.

The chain joins TRBV4-1 to TRBJ2-3; 10 positions agree with TRBD2. The ends lost 4 bases at V and 8 bases at J; junction bases unmatched: 15. The CDR3 has 17 amino acids. CDR1 and CDR2 from the germline V gene are MGHRA and YSYEKL. CDR3 in amino acids: CASSLTELAGPKGTQYF. The CDR3 nucleotides are TGCGCCAGCAGCCTCACGGAACTAGCGGGGCCGAAGGGTACGCAGTATTTT.

This clone appeared many times. The gene calls are TRBV6-1 and TRBJ2-1; 9 nucleotides match TRBD2. This CDR3 region has 16 residues. V shed 4 bases, J shed 4 bases, and the junction held 8 bases outside the gene matches. Per germline, CDR1 MNHNS and CDR2 SASEGT. This chain's CDR3 is CASSVSLAGSYNEQFF. CDR3 nucleotide sequence: TGTGCCAGCAGTGTATCCCTAGCGGGGAGTTACAATGAGCAGTTCTTC.

This clone came up many times. The CDR3 coding sequence is TGTGCCAGCAGCGTAGAACCGGGACTAGCTGAGCAGTACTTC. Translation: CASSVEPGLAEQYF. The rearrangement links TRBV9 to TRBJ2-7, with 9 bases that match TRBD2. V was pared by 0 bases and J by 7 bases, with 5 bases of the junction left unmatched. The CDR3 loop spans 14 amino acids. Germline CDR1 is SGDLS and CDR2 is YYNGEE. Full variable domain (outside the CDR3, taken from reference TRBV9 and TRBJ2-7): DSGVTQTPKHLITATGQRVTLRCSPRSGDLSVYWYQQSLDQGLQFLIQYYNGEERAKGNILERFSAQQFPDLHSELNLSSLELGDSALYFCASSVEPGLAEQYFGPGTRLTVT.

This CDR3 is CASSHGQGRSGLQETQYF. The CDR3 DNA reads TGCGCCAGCAGCCACGGACAGGGAAGAAGTGGGTTGCAAGAGACCCAGTACTTC. The chain is built from TRBV5-1 and TRBJ2-5; 8 positions agree with TRBD1. In germline, CDR1 is SGHRS, CDR2 YFSETQ. This CDR3 has 18 residues. V lost 4 bases to trimming and J lost 2 bases; unmatched junction nucleotides: 16. Drawing the rest from reference TRBV5-1 and TRBJ2-5, the complete variable domain is KAGVTQTPRYLIKTRGQQVTLSCSPISGHRSVSWYQQTPGQGLQFLFEYFSETQRNKGNFPGRFSGRQFSNSRSEMNVSTLELGDSALYLCASSHGQGRSGLQETQYFGPGTRLLVL.

The V and J genes are TRBV5-6 and TRBJ2-3, with unresolved D. Trimming took off 4 bases at V and 1 base at J, with 1 base between the two ends. The germline gives CDR1 SGHDT, CDR2 YYEEEE. The CDR3 is made up of 11 amino acids. As DNA, the CDR3 is TGTGCCAGCAGCCGCACAGATACGCAGTATTTT. Translation: CASSRTDTQYF.

This CDR3 reads CSGRQLGNTEAFF. The CDR3 bases are TGCAGCGGGAGACAGCTGGGGAACACTGAAGCTTTCTTT. The chain links TRBV29-1 to TRBJ1-1, with D maybe TRBD1 (5 bases). From germline, CDR1 is SQVTM and CDR2 ANQGSEA. CDR3 length: 13 residues. Deletions cut 7 bases from V and 1 base from J, with 13 bases between.

The genes are TRBV10-3 and TRBJ1-2; unclear D gene. Trimming took 0 bases from V and 6 from J, leaving 14 bases between them. The CDR3 runs 15 residues. Germline assignment: CDR1 ENHRY and CDR2 SYGVKD. This chain's CDR3 is CAISESDSPADGYTF. The CDR3 bases are TGTGCCATCAGTGAGTCGGACTCCCCTGCAGATGGCTACACCTTC.

The chain joins TRBV28 to TRBJ2-7; D uncertain. CDR1 and CDR2 (germline): MDHEN, SYDVKM. The CDR3 is made up of 15 amino acids. Trimming stripped 4 bases from V and 0 bases from J, with 13 bases between. The CDR3 nucleotides are TGTGCCAGCAGTTCTCCGGGCCTCAGCTCCTACGAGCAGTACTTC. It is translated as CASSSPGLSSYEQYF.

This clone was seen a single time. V gene TRBV27 combines with J gene TRBJ1-6; 7 bases line up with TRBD1. The germline gives CDR1 MNHEY, CDR2 SMNVEV (reference sequence). J was trimmed by 7 bases and V by 7 bases; bases with no gene match: 10. The CDR3 length is 15 residues. CDR3 protein: CASTPTGAANSPLHF. DNA for the CDR3: TGTGCCAGCACCCCAACAGGGGCGGCCAATTCACCCCTCCACTTT.

This rearrangement joins TRBV5-1 to TRBJ2-7, with D possibly TRBD2 on 6 matching bases. Germline V CDR1 and CDR2: SGHRS, YFSETQ. CDR3 length equals 13 residues. Trimming shortened V by 6 bases and J by 2 bases, and 12 bases separated the two germline ends. CDR3 DNA sequence: TGCGCCAGCAACTCGGGACTGACCTACGAGCAGTACTTC. Protein: CASNSGLTYEQYF.

This clone has only a few counts. The rearrangement uses TRBV6-6 and TRBJ1-2; D is undetermined. V was trimmed by 7 bases and J by 4 bases, leaving 13 bases between them. Germline CDR1 and CDR2: MNHNY and SVGAGI (reference sequence). The CDR3 extends over 13 amino acids. CDR3 residues: CASTPKVGYGYTF. The CDR3 DNA reads TGTGCCAGCACCCCAAAGGTGGGCTATGGCTACACCTTC.

The rearrangement joins TRBV5-1 to TRBJ2-3; weak D call: TRBD2 (6 bases). Germline CDR1 reads SGHRS; CDR2 reads YFSETQ. V was clipped by 0 bases and J by 1 base, with 9 bases between them. The CDR3 is 15 residues long. Here the CDR3 DNA reads TGCGCCAGCAGCTTGGGCGGGAAGGGCACAGATACGCAGTATTTT. Protein product: CASSLGGKGTDTQYF.

In its sample, this clone was seen a few times. The chain recombines TRBV7-9 with TRBJ2-3, with 7 bases fitting TRBD1. V lost 5 bases and J lost 5; bases outside the gene matches: 10. Germline V gene lookup returns CDR1 SEHNR and CDR2 FQNEAQ (reference sequence). The CDR3 spans 15 residues. CDR3 DNA: TGTGCCAGCAGCGAACGTAGGGGGCTCCTAGATACGCAGTATTTT. Protein sequence: CASSERRGLLDTQYF. Using reference TRBV7-9 and TRBJ2-3 for the parts outside the CDR3, the full variable domain is DTGVSQNPRHKITKRGQNVTFRCDPISEHNRLYWYRQTLGQGPEFLTYFQNEAQLEKSRLLSDRFSAERPKGSFSTLEIQRTEQGDSAMYLCASSERRGLLDTQYFGPGTRLTVL.

The chain has TRBV15 and TRBJ2-1; D ambiguous. The germline V and J ends were trimmed by 1 base and 8 bases, with 6 bases remaining between them. CDR3 length: 12 amino acids. The V gene's germline CDR1 is LNHNV and CDR2 YYDKDF (reference sequence). CDR3 loop: CATSRVFDEQFF. DNA for the CDR3: TGTGCCACCAGCAGAGTGTTCGATGAGCAGTTCTTC.

The V gene is TRBV18, the J gene TRBJ2-2, with D maybe TRBD1 (5 bases). The V and J ends lost 4 bases and 2 bases respectively, with 8 bases between them. This CDR3 comprises 14 residues. Germline loops: CDR1 KGHSH, CDR2 LQKENI. CDR3 bases: TGTGCCAGCTCACGGACACCTAACACCGGGGAGCTGTTTTTT. As protein: CASSRTPNTGELFF.